This T cell receptor beta chain was sequenced for a study of post-analysis software for immune sequencing data. Study-level background: Both relapsing-remitting and secondary progressive multiple sclerosis featured among the disease courses, as did progressive-relapsing multiple sclerosis. The study's findings and limits: A significant reduction in normalized Chao1 diversity was observed in multiple sclerosis patients versus controls. Patients showed TRBV5-6, TRBV5-1 and TRBV20-1 among five TRBV segments more frequent than in controls. Same-batch preparations were strongly co-clustered by F measure.

J gave up 0 bases and V 6 bases, and 5 bases lay outside the gene matches. The CDR3 is 14 amino acids. Germline loops: CDR1 SGHTA, CDR2 FQGTGA. On this clonotype itself: No antigen is known for it.

Presence of unique molecular identifiers characterized the TCR beta cDNA libraries. The authors obtained 500,000 or so cDNA molecules from approximately 0.95 to 9.8 million T cells. TCRdb fed the PCR reads into MiXCR, producing one record per CDR3 protein. The profile shows about 400,000 distinct CDR3 sequences, roughly 36% of them singletons. Sample: blood. This receptor was obtained from a girl aged 5 to 17 with multiple sclerosis. The J gene is TRBJ2-7, the V gene TRBV7-3, with 7 bases matching TRBD1. DNA of the CDR3: TGTGCCAGCAGTCCCGGACAGGTCTCCTACGAGCAGTACTTC. Translation gives CASSPGQVSYEQYF.